Sequencing of this T cell receptor (beta chain) was carried out in a study of cytomegalovirus exposure and HLA in healthy donors. Study-wide findings and caveats: Previously analyzed data showed that most TCR beta V segments were productive at a frequency of about 90% or about 30%. The authors listed 164 TCR beta chains as cytomegalovirus-associated. Among immune exposure information, only CMV serostatus was available.

Germline V gene lookup returns CDR1 SGDLS and CDR2 YYNGEE. Trimming stripped 3 bases from V and 5 bases from J, with 14 bases between. This CDR3 contains 15 residues. This clone was counted only a few times. Its antigen remains unidentified. Amplification used 60 Vbeta primers and 13 Jbeta primers. Repertoires were generated with immunoSEQ multiplex PCR, while TCRdb's copy carries only in-frame clones and drops some. The sample has about 130,000 clones; about 80% are singletons. The specimen was PBMCs. The rearrangement joins TRBV9 to TRBJ2-2, with D possibly matching TRBD2 (5 bases). This clonotype originated in a man aged 30 to 39 in good health and CMV-seropositive. The CDR3 sequence is CASSEGRWETGELFF. DNA for the CDR3: TGTGCCAGCAGCGAAGGACGGTGGGAGACCGGGGAGCTGTTTTTT.